The T cell receptor beta chain under discussion was sequenced for a study of graft-versus-host responses after intestinal transplantation. The CDR3 is 17 residues long. CDR1 SGHAT and CDR2 FQNNGV come from the germline V gene. V shed 3 bases, J shed 1 base, and the junction held 7 bases outside the gene matches. A single count supports this clone. Antigen: not known. Study-wide points: Recipient marrow harbored GvH clones, some of which surfaced first in ileum or blood. GvH clone levels peaked in circulation, and this peak was associated with early post-transplant HvG declines.

Sequenced by immunoSEQ multiplex PCR; TCRdb stores in-frame clones only, minus some. The table lists tens of thousands of clones, about 95% of them singletons, with under 0.3% in the top ten. This chain links TRBV11-2 with TRBJ2-5, with 11 bases matching TRBD2. The sequence was obtained from a human donor who was the organ donor for an intestinal transplant. This material consisted of unstimulated CD8+ T cells sorted from spleen or lymph node cells, taken before transplant. CDR3 region: CASSFLTSGGIQETQYF. Written as DNA, the CDR3 is TGTGCCAGCAGCTTTCTTACTAGCGGGGGAATCCAAGAGACCCAGTACTTC.